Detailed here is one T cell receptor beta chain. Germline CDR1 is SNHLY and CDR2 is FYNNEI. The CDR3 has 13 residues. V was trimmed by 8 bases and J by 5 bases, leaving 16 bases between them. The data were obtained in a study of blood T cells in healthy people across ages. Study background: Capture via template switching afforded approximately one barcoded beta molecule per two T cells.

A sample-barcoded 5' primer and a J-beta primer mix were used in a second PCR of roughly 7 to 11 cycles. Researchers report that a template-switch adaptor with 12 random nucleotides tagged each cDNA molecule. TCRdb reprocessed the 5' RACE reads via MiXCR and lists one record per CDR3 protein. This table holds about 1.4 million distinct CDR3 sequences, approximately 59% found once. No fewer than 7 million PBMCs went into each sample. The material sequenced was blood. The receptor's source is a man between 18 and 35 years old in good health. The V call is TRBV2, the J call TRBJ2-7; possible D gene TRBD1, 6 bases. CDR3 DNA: TGTGCCAGCGGGCACTTGGACAGCCACGAGCAGTACTTC. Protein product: CASGHLDSHEQYF.